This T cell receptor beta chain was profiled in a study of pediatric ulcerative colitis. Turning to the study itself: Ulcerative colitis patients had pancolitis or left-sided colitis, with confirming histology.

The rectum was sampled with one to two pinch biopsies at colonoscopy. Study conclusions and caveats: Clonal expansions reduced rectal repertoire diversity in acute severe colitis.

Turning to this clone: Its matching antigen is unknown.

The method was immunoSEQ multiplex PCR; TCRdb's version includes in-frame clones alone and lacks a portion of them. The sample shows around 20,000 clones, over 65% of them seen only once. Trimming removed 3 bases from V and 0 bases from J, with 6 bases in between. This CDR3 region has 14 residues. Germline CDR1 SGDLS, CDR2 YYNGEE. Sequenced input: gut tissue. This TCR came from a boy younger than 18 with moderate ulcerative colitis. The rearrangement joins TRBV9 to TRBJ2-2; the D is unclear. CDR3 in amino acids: CASSAVSNTGELFF. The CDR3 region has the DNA TGTGCCAGCAGCGCCGTCTCGAACACCGGGGAGCTGTTTTTT.